This TCR beta chain came from a study of CD8 T cells in ankylosing spondylitis. Study conclusions and caveats: Disease-linked clones had a CD8+ phenotype and relatively low frequency in peripheral blood.

Germline V gene sequence: CDR1 SGHKS, CDR2 YYEKEE (reference sequence). This CDR3 is 14 amino acids long. V was cut by 2 bases and J by 3 bases, with 11 bases left in between. TCR beta libraries were made by quantitative 5'-RACE with molecular barcodes. TCRdb passed the 5' RACE reads through MiXCR, listing each CDR3 protein once. This sample has about 200,000 distinct CDR3 sequences, with more than 10% found just once. This clonotype was counted many times. Antigen: not known. The gene calls are TRBV5-5 and TRBJ2-5, with a tentative D call TRBD1 (6 bases). The sequenced sample consisted of blood, either unsorted or a sorted T cell fraction (not recorded which). The TCR comes from a male donor with ankylosing spondylitis or in good health (not recorded which). In DNA form, the CDR3 reads TGTGCCAGCAGCTTTTGGACAGAAAAAGAGACCCAGTACTTC. Translated, it gives CASSFWTEKETQYF.